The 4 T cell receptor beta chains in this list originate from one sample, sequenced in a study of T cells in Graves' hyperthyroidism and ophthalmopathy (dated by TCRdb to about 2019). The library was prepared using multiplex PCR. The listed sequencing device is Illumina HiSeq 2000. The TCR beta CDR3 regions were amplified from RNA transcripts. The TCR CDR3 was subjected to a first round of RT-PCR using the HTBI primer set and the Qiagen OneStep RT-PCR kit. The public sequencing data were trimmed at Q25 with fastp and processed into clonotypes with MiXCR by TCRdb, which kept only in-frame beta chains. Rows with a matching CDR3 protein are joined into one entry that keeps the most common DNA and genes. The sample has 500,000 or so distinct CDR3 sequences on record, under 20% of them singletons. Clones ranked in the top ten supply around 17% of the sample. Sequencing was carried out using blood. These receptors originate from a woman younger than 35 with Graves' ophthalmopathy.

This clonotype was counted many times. The CDR3 spells CASKGTGVSYEQYF. In nucleotides, the CDR3 is TGTGCCAGCAAGGGGACGGGCGTCTCCTACGAGCAGTACTTC. The chain carries TRBV6-1 and TRBJ2-7, with D possibly called TRBD1 or TRBD2 (5 bases each). The CDR3 spans 14 residues. Germline V CDR1 and CDR2: MNHNS, SASEGT. V lost 7 bases to trimming and J lost 0 bases, with 13 bases between them.

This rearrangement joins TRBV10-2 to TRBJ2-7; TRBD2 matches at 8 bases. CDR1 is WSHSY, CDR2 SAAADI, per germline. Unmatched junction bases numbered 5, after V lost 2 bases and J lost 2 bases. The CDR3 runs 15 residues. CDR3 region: CASSEIGGATYEQYF. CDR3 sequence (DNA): TGCGCCAGCAGTGAGATCGGGGGGGCCACCTACGAGCAGTACTTC.

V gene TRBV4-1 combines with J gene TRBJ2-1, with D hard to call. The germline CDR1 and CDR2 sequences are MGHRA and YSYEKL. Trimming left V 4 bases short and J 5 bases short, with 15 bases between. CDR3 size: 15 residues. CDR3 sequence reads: CASSLGPEFNNEQFF. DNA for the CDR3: TGCGCCAGCAGCCTTGGCCCCGAGTTCAACAATGAGCAGTTCTTC.

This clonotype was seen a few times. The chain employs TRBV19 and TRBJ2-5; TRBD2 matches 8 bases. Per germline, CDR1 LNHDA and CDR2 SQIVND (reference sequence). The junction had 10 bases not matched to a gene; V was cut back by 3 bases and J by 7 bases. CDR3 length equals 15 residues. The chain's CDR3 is CASSIERSGGGTQYF. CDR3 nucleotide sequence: TGTGCCAGTAGTATCGAACGGAGCGGGGGAGGGACCCAGTACTTC.